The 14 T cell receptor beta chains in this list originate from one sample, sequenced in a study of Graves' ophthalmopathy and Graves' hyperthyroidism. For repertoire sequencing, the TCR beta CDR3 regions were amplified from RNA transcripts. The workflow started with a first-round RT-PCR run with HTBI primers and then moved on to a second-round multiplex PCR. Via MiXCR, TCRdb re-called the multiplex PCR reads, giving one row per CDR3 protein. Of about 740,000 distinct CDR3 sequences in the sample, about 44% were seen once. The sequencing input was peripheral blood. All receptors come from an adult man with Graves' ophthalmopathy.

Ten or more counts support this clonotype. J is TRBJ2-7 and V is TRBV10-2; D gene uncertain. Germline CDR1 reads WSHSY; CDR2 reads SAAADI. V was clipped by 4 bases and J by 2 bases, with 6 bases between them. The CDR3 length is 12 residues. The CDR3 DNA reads TGCGCCAGCAGTGCCTTAGCCTACGAGCAGTACTTC. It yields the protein CASSALAYEQYF.

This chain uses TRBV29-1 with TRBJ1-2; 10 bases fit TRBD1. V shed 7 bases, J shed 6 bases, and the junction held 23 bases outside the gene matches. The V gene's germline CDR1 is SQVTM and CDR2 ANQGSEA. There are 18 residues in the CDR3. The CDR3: CSGALAGGRTGTGDGYTF. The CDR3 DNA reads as TGCAGCGGGGCACTAGCGGGGGGGCGTACCGGGACAGGGGATGGCTACACCTTC.

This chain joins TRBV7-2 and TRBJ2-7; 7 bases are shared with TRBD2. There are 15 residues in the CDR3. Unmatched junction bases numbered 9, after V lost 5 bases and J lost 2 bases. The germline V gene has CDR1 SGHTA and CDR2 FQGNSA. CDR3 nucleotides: TGTGCCAGCAGCAGGGCGGGAGACAGCGCCTACGAGCAGTACTTC. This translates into CASSRAGDSAYEQYF.

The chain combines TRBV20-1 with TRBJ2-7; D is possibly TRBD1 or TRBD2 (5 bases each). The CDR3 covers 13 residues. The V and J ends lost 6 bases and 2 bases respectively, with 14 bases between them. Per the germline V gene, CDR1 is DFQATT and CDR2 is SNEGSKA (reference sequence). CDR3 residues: CSAFRDGAYEQYF. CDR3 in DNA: TGCAGTGCCTTCCGGGACGGTGCCTACGAGCAGTACTTC.

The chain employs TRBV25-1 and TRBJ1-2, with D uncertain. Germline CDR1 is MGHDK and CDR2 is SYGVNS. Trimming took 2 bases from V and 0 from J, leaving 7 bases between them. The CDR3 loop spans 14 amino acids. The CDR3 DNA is TGTGCCAGCAGTGAAAGCGGGGCTAACTATGGCTACACCTTC. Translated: CASSESGANYGYTF.

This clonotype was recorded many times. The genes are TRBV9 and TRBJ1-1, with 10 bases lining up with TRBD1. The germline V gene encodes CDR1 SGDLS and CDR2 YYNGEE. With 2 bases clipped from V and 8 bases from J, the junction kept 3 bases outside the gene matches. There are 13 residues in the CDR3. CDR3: CASSVRTGGEAFF. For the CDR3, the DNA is TGTGCCAGCAGCGTGCGGACAGGGGGAGAAGCTTTCTTT.

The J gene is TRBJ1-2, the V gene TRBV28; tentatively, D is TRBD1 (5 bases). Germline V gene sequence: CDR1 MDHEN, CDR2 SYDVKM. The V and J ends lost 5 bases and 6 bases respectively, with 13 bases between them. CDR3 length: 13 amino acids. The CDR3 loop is CASSPPGVDGYTF. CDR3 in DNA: TGTGCCAGCAGTCCCCCGGGGGTGGATGGCTACACCTTC.

The CDR3 is CASSGRTGWNQPQHF. The CDR3 DNA follows: TGTGCCAGCAGCGGAAGGACAGGGTGGAATCAGCCCCAGCATTTT. This sequence joins TRBV2 and TRBJ1-5; TRBD1 matches at 8 bases. CDR1 and CDR2 (germline): SNHLY, FYNNEI. The trim removed 6 bases at V and 4 bases at J, leaving 8 bases unmatched. This CDR3 contains 15 residues. Looking up the rest from reference TRBV2 and TRBJ1-5 gives the full variable domain: EPEVTQTPSHQVTQMGQEVILRCVPISNHLYFYWYRQILGQKVEFLVSFYNNEISEKSEIFDDQFSVERPDGSNFTLKIRSTKLEDSAMYFCASSGRTGWNQPQHFGDGTRLSIL.

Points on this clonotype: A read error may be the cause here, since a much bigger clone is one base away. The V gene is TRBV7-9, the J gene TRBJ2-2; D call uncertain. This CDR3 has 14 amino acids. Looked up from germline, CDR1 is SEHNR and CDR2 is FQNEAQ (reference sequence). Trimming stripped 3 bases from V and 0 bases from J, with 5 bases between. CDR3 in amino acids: CASSFSANTGELFF. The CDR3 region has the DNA TGTGCCAGCAGCTTTTCAGCGAACACCGGGGAGCTGTTTTTT.

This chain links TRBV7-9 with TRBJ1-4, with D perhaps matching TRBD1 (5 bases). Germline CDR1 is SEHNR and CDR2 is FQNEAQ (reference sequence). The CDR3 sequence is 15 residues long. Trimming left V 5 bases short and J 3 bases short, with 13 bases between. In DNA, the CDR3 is TGTGCCAGCAGCCAACCTCCGGGGGCTAATGAAAAACTGTTTTTT. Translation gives CASSQPPGANEKLFF.

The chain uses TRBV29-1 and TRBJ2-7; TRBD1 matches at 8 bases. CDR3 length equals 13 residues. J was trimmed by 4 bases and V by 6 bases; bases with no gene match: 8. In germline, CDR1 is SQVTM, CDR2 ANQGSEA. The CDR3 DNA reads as TGCAGCGTCATGACAGGGGTGAGGTACGAGCAGTACTTC. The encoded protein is CSVMTGVRYEQYF.

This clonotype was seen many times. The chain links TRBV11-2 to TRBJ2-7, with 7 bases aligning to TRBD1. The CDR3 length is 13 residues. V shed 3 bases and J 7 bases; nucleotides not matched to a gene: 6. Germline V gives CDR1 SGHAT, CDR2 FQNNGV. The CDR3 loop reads CASSLTGMREQYF. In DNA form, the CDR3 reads TGTGCCAGCAGCTTGACAGGGATGAGGGAGCAGTACTTC.

CDR3 region: CASSITRDSYEQYF. CDR3 bases: TGTGCCAGCTCAATAACTAGGGACTCCTACGAGCAGTACTTC. The V and J genes are TRBV25-1 and TRBJ2-7, with a possible D match to TRBD2 (5 bases). V lost 8 bases to trimming and J lost 0 bases, with 14 bases between them. Germline lookup yields CDR1 MGHDK and CDR2 SYGVNS. CDR3 size: 14 residues.

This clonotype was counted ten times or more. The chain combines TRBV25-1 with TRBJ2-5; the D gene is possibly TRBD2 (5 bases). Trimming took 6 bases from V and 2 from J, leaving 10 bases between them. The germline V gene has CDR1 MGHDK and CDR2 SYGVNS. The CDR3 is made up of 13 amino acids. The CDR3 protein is CASRDSVQETQYF. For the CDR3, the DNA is TGTGCCAGCAGGGACTCGGTACAAGAGACCCAGTACTTC.